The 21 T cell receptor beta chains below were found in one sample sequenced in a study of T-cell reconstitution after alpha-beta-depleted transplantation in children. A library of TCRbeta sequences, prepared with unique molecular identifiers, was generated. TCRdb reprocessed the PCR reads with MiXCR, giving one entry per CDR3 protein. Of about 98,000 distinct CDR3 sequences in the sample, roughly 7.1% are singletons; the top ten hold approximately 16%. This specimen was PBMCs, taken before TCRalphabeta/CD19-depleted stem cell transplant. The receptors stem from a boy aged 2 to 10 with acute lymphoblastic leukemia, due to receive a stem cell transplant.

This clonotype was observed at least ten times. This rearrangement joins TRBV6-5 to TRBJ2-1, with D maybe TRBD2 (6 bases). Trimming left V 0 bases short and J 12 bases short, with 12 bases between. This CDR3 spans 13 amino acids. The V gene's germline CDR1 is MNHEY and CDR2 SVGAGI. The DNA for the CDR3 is TGTGCCAGCAGTTACTCGCGGGGACCCATGCAGTTCTTC. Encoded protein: CASSYSRGPMQFF.

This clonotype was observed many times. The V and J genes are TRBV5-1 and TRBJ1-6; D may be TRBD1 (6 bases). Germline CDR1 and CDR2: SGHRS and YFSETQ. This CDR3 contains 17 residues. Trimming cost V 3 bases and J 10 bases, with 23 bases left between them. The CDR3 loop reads CASSSTAGGPEGSPLHF. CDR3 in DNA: TGCGCCAGCAGCTCCACAGCGGGGGGGCCGGAGGGCTCACCCCTCCACTTT. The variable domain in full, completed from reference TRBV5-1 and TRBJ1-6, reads KAGVTQTPRYLIKTRGQQVTLSCSPISGHRSVSWYQQTPGQGLQFLFEYFSETQRNKGNFPGRFSGRQFSNSRSEMNVSTLELGDSALYLCASSSTAGGPEGSPLHFGNGTRLTVT.

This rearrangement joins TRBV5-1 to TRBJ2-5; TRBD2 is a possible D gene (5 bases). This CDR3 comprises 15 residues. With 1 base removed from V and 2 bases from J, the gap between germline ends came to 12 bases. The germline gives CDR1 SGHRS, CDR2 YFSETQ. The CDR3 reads CASSLLPGSQETQYF. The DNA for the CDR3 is TGCGCCAGCAGCTTGCTCCCGGGGAGTCAAGAGACCCAGTACTTC.

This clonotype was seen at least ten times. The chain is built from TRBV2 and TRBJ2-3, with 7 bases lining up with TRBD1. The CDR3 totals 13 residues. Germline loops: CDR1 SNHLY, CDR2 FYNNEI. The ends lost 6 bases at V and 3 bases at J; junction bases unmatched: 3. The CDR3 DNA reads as TGTGCCAGCAGCAGGGGGTTGACAGATACGCAGTATTTT. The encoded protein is CASSRGLTDTQYF.

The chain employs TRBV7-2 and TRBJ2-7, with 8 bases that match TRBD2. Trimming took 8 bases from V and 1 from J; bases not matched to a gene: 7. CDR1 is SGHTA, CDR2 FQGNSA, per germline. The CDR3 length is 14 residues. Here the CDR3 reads CASGTGGRSYEQYF. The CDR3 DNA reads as TGTGCCAGCGGTACGGGGGGGCGATCCTACGAGCAGTACTTC.

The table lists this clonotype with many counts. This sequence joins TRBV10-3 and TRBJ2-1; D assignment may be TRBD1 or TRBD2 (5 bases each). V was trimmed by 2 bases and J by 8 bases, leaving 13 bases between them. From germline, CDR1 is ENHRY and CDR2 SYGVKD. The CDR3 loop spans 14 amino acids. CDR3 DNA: TGTGCCATCAGTGAGCCGAGGGGCCGGGATGAGCAGTTCTTC. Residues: CAISEPRGRDEQFF.

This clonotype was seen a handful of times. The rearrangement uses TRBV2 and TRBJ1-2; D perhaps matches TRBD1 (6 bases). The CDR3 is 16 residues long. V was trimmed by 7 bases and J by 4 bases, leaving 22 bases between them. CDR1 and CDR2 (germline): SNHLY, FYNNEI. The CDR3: CASIALGGNGIYGYTF. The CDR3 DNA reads TGTGCCAGCATCGCCCTGGGGGGCAATGGTATCTATGGCTACACCTTC.

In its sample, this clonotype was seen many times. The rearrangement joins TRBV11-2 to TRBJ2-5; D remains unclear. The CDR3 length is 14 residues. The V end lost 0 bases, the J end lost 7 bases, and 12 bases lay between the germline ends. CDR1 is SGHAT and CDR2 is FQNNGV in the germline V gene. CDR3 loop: CASSLDMAASTQYF. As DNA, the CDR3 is TGTGCCAGCAGCTTAGATATGGCTGCATCGACCCAGTACTTC.

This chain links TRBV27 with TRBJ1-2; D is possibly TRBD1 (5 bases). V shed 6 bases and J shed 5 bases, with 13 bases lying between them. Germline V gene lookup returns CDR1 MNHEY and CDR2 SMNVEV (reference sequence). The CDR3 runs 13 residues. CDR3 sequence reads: CASSPAGGYGYTF. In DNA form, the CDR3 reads TGTGCCAGCAGCCCAGCGGGGGGGTATGGCTACACCTTC.

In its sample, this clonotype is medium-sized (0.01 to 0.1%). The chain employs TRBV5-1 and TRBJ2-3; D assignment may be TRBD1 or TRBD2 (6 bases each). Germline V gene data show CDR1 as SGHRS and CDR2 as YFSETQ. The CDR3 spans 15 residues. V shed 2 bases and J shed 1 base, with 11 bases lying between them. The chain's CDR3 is CASSFSGAGTDTQYF. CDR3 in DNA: TGCGCCAGCAGCTTTTCGGGGGCAGGCACAGATACGCAGTATTTT.

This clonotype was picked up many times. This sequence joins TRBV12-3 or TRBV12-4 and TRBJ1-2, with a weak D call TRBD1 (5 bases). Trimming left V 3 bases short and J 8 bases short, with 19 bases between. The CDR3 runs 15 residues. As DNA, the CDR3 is TGTGCCAGCAGTTTGGGGGACGGAAACTATGTGGGCTACACCTTC. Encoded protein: CASSLGDGNYVGYTF.

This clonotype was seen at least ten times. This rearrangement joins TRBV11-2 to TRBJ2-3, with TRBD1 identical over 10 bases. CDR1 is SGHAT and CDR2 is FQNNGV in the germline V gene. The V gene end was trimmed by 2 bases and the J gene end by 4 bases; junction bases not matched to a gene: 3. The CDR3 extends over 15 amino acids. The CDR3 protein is CASSLRDRGADTQYF. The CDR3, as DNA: TGTGCCAGCAGCTTAAGGGACAGGGGCGCAGATACGCAGTATTTT.

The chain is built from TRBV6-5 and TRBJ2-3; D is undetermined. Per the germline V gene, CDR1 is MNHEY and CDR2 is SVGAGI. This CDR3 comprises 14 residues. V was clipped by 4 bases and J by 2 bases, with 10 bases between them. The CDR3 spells CASSFPSDTDTQYF. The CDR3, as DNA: TGTGCCAGCAGTTTCCCTTCTGACACAGATACGCAGTATTTT.

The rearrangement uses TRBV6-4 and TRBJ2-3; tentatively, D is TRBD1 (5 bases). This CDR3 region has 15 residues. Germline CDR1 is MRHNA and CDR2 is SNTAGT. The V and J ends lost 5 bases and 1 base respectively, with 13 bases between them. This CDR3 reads CASSRTEQGTDTQYF. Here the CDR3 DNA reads TGTGCCAGCAGTCGGACGGAACAGGGCACAGATACGCAGTATTTT.

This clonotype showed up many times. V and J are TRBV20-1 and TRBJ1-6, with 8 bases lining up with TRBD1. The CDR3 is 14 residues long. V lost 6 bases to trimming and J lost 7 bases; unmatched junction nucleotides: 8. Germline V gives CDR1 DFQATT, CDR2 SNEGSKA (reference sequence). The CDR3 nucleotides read TGCAGTGCCTCACGGACAGGGCCAAATTCACCCCTCCACTTT. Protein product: CSASRTGPNSPLHF.

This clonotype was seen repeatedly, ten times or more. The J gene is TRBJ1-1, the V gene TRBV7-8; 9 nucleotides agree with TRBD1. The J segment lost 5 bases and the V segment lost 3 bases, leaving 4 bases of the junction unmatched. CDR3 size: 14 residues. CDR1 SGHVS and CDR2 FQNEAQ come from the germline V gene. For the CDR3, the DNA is TGTGCCAGCAGCTTCCGGACAGGGGAAACTGAAGCTTTCTTT. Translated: CASSFRTGETEAFF.

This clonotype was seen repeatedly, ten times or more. The CDR3 loop reads CASSLKTGEGEQYF. The CDR3 bases are TGTGCCAGCAGCTTAAAGACAGGGGAGGGCGAGCAGTACTTC. V gene TRBV25-1 combines with J gene TRBJ2-7; D possibly corresponds to TRBD1 (8 bases). The germline V and J ends were trimmed by 6 bases and 6 bases, with 18 bases remaining between them. CDR3 size: 14 residues. Germline V gene sequence: CDR1 MGHDK, CDR2 SYGVNS.

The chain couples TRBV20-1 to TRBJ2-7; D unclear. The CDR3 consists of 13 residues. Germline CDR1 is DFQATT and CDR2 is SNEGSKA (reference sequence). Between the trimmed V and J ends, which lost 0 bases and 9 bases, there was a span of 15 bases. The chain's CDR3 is CSARDSSEWRQYF. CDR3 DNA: TGCAGTGCTAGAGATTCTTCCGAATGGCGGCAGTACTTC.

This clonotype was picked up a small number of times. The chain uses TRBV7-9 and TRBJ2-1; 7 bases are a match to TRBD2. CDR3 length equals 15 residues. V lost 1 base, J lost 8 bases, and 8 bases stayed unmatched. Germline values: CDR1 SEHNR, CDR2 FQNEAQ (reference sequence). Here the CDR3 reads CASSLDLADLHEQFF. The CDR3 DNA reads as TGTGCCAGCAGCTTAGACCTAGCGGACCTCCATGAGCAGTTCTTC.

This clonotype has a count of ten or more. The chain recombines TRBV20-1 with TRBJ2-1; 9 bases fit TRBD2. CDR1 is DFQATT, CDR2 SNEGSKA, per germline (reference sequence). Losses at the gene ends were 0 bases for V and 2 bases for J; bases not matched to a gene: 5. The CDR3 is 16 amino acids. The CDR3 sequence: CSARDLAGVAYNEQFF. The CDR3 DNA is TGCAGTGCTAGAGACTTAGCGGGGGTCGCCTACAATGAGCAGTTCTTC.

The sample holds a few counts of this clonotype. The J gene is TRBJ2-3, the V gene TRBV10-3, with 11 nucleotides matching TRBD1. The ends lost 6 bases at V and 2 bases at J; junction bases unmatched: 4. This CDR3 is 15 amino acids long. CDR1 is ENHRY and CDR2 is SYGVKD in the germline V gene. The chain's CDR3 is CAIRPGQGVTDTQYF. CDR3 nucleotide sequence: TGTGCCATCAGGCCGGGACAGGGGGTCACAGATACGCAGTATTTT.